This entry lists 19 T cell receptor beta chains sequenced from one sample in a study of blood T cell repertoires in COVID-19. Sequencing was performed with immunoSEQ multiplex PCR; in TCRdb, only in-frame clones are kept and a portion is missing. Among over 150,000 clones listed, roughly 85% were seen once. Source material: peripheral blood. The receptors were sampled from a woman aged 70-85 years with acute or convalescent COVID-19.

This chain uses TRBV7-9 with TRBJ2-1, with 13 bases that match TRBD2. V lost 5 bases and J lost 7; bases outside the gene matches: 8. The CDR3 sequence is 16 residues long. Germline loops: CDR1 SEHNR, CDR2 FQNEAQ (reference sequence). The CDR3, as DNA: TGTGCCAGCAGCCCATGGACTAGCGGGAGCAGGAATGAGCAGTTCTTC. Its translation: CASSPWTSGSRNEQFF.

V and J are TRBV5-1 and TRBJ2-5; 14 bases fit TRBD2. The CDR3 loop spans 18 amino acids. The V segment lost 4 bases and the J segment 5 bases; nucleotides outside the gene matches: 13. Germline lookup yields CDR1 SGHRS and CDR2 YFSETQ. The CDR3, as DNA: TGCGCCAGCAGCCAAATCACCGGACTAGCGGGAGGCGGGGAGACCCAGTACTTC. It specifies CASSQITGLAGGGETQYF.

The table lists this clone with a few counts. The rearrangement links TRBV7-9 to TRBJ2-7; TRBD1 matches 8 bases. The CDR3 runs to 14 residues. Germline lookup yields CDR1 SEHNR and CDR2 FQNEAQ (reference sequence). The V and J ends lost 5 bases and 3 bases, in that order; junction bases with no gene match: 6. In nucleotides, the CDR3 is TGTGCCAGCAGCCCGTGGGACAGGAACTACGAGCAGTACTTC. It is translated as CASSPWDRNYEQYF.

The chain carries TRBV5-4 and TRBJ2-4; D gene unclear. In germline, CDR1 is SGHNT, CDR2 YYREEE (reference sequence). The CDR3 spans 16 residues. V lost 0 bases and J 0 bases, leaving 10 bases between the germline ends. The CDR3 bases are TGTGCCAGCAGCTTGGATGGTAGAGCAGCCAAAAACATTCAGTACTTC. It translates to CASSLDGRAAKNIQYF.

The sample holds one count of this clone. J is TRBJ2-7 and V is TRBV3-1 (or the pseudogene TRBV3-2), with 11 bases aligning to TRBD1. This CDR3 contains 13 residues. Trimming took 6 bases from V and 5 from J; bases not matched to a gene: 3. From germline, CDR1 is LGHDT and CDR2 YNNKEL (reference sequence). CDR3 region: CASRLGQGDEQYF. CDR3 DNA sequence: TGTGCCAGCAGGCTGGGACAGGGGGACGAGCAGTACTTC.

The chain links TRBV7-9 to TRBJ1-4; no clear D gene. Per germline, CDR1 SEHNR and CDR2 FQNEAQ (reference sequence). There are 15 residues in the CDR3. Trimming stripped 3 bases from V and 7 bases from J, with 15 bases between. The CDR3 region is CASSFSAGLIEKLFF. DNA of the CDR3: TGTGCCAGCAGCTTTTCGGCAGGACTGATTGAAAAACTGTTTTTT.

The rearrangement uses TRBV7-3 and TRBJ2-3; TRBD2 agrees at 9 bases. Per germline, CDR1 SGHTA and CDR2 FQGTGA. J lost 2 bases, V lost 4 bases, and 4 bases had no gene match. There are 15 residues in the CDR3. CDR3 protein: CASSSTSGTTDTQYF. The CDR3 DNA is TGTGCCAGCAGCTCGACTAGCGGTACCACAGATACGCAGTATTTT.

This clone came up a few times. The gene calls are TRBV28 and TRBJ2-6; maybe TRBD2 (7 bases). V lost 7 bases to trimming and J lost 0 bases, with 19 bases between them. The CDR3 covers 18 residues. Germline CDR1 and CDR2: MDHEN and SYDVKM. CDR3 in DNA: TGTGCCAGCACTAGGGGAGGGGGGTTCCTCTCTGGGGCCAACGTCCTGACTTTC. Its protein is CASTRGGGFLSGANVLTF. Filled out from reference TRBV28 and TRBJ2-6, the complete variable domain reads DVKVTQSSRYLVKRTGEKVFLECVQDMDHENMFWYRQDPGLGLRLIYFSYDVKMKEKGDIPEGYSVSREKKERFSLILESASTNQTSMYLCASTRGGGFLSGANVLTFGAGSRLTVL.

The V gene is TRBV3-1 (or the pseudogene TRBV3-2), the J gene TRBJ1-2, with 10 bases aligning to TRBD1. This CDR3 is 14 amino acids long. J gave up 8 bases and V 4 bases, and 7 bases lay outside the gene matches. Germline loops: CDR1 LGHDT, CDR2 YNNKEL (reference sequence). CDR3 sequence: CASSRGTGESGYTF. The CDR3 region has the DNA TGTGCCAGCAGCCGAGGGACAGGGGAGAGCGGCTACACCTTC.

The chain joins TRBV27 to TRBJ2-1; a weak D match, TRBD2 (6 bases). The germline V and J ends were trimmed by 4 bases and 0 bases, with 13 bases remaining between them. Germline assignment: CDR1 MNHEY and CDR2 SMNVEV (reference sequence). The CDR3 length is 16 residues. CDR3 bases: TGTGCCAGCAGTTCGCCGCTTAGCGGCTCCTACAATGAGCAGTTCTTC. Translation gives CASSSPLSGSYNEQFF.

The chain links TRBV30 to TRBJ1-4; D is uncertain. The germline gives CDR1 GTSNPN, CDR2 SVGIG (reference sequence). The CDR3 loop spans 13 amino acids. Deletions cut 2 bases from V and 3 bases from J, with 7 bases between. The CDR3 here is CAWSYRANEKLFF. The CDR3 bases are TGTGCCTGGAGTTACCGGGCTAATGAAAAACTGTTTTTT.

The chain uses TRBV24-1 and TRBJ2-2; maybe TRBD1 (5 bases). Germline CDR1 is KGHDR and CDR2 is SFDVKD. The CDR3 is 17 residues long. V lost 5 bases and J 2 bases, leaving 17 bases between the germline ends. CDR3 amino acids: CATSAWSGIENTGELFF. CDR3 nucleotide sequence: TGTGCCACCAGTGCCTGGTCAGGGATTGAAAACACCGGGGAGCTGTTTTTT.

The genes are TRBV5-1 and TRBJ2-2; 7 bases fit TRBD1. The J segment lost 2 bases and the V segment lost 4 bases, leaving 2 bases of the junction unmatched. The CDR3 spans 14 residues. The germline gives CDR1 SGHRS, CDR2 YFSETQ. The CDR3 DNA sequence: TGCGCCAGCAGCCGGGACAGTAACACCGGGGAGCTGTTTTTT. As protein: CASSRDSNTGELFF.

The chain carries TRBV10-3 and TRBJ1-4; tentative D call: TRBD1 (5 bases). CDR1 is ENHRY, CDR2 SYGVKD, per germline. Trimming cost V 8 bases and J 7 bases, with 8 bases left between them. This CDR3 has 11 residues. The CDR3 bases are TGTGCCATCGGAACAGGTGAAAAACTGTTTTTT. It translates to CAIGTGEKLFF.

This chain uses TRBV24-1 with TRBJ1-5; D might be TRBD1 (6 bases). V lost 4 bases, J lost 6 bases, and 18 bases lay in between. The CDR3 runs to 16 residues. The germline CDR1 and CDR2 sequences are KGHDR and SFDVKD. This CDR3 is CATSDSTGFPGQPQHF. The DNA of the CDR3 is TGTGCCACCAGTGACTCAACAGGGTTTCCCGGTCAGCCCCAGCATTTT.

The V and J genes are TRBV5-6 and TRBJ2-7; D is perhaps TRBD1 (5 bases). This CDR3 has 14 amino acids. Germline V CDR1 and CDR2: SGHDT, YYEEEE. V lost 0 bases and J lost 2, with 9 bases in between. The CDR3 DNA reads TGTGCCAGCAGCTTGGACCCAGGGACCTACGAGCAGTACTTC. Its translation: CASSLDPGTYEQYF.

The chain is built from TRBV4-1 and TRBJ2-5, with D perhaps matching TRBD2 (6 bases). The germline V gene encodes CDR1 MGHRA and CDR2 YSYEKL. Trimming left V 5 bases short and J 5 bases short, with 12 bases between. This CDR3 comprises 13 residues. The CDR3 reads CASSTGVWETQYF. Here the CDR3 DNA reads TGCGCCAGCAGCACGGGAGTCTGGGAGACCCAGTACTTC.

The chain couples TRBV2 to TRBJ2-4; no reliable D call. Trimming stripped 6 bases from V and 0 bases from J, with 15 bases between. There are 16 residues in the CDR3. CDR1 is SNHLY and CDR2 is FYNNEI in the germline V gene. The CDR3 sequence is CASRPRGILAKNIQYF. The DNA of the CDR3 is TGTGCCAGCAGACCAAGAGGTATACTAGCCAAAAACATTCAGTACTTC.

CDR3 residues: CASSLEGTTGNGYTF. The CDR3, as DNA: TGTGCCAGCAGCTTGGAGGGGACAACCGGTAATGGCTACACCTTC. The genes are TRBV5-4 and TRBJ1-2; perhaps TRBD1 as D (6 bases). Germline V gene sequence: CDR1 SGHNT, CDR2 YYREEE (reference sequence). Trimming pared 0 bases from V and 6 bases from J, leaving 15 bases between. The CDR3 runs to 15 residues.